This TCR beta chain was identified in a study of T cells in localized non-small cell lung cancer. General observations from the study: Blood T cell density predicted longer survival; adjacent-lung clonality, shorter. Sequencing, confined to only one tumor region, leaves heterogeneity possible. Of the tissues analyzed, uninvolved adjacent lung showed maximal T cell clonality, greater than tumor. Median detection of top 100 tumor clones in adjacent lung was around 57 clones.

Clones were read by immunoSEQ multiplex PCR, and TCRdb kept only the in-frame ones, dropping some. The table records about 92,000 clones, roughly 93% of them present only once. This CDR3 is 16 amino acids long. V was pared by 5 bases and J by 7 bases, with 24 bases between. Germline lookup yields CDR1 MGHRA and CDR2 YSYEKL. Turning to this clone: What it binds is not known.

The chain combines TRBV4-1 with TRBJ2-7; D is ambiguous. The sequencing here drew on PBMCs, taken before any cancer treatment. This TCR was recovered from a woman aged 35 to 70 with stage II squamous cell lung carcinoma. CDR3 nucleotides: TGCGCCAGCAGCATTACCACCGGGTCCTACTTAGGGGAGCAGTACTTC. Its translation: CASSITTGSYLGEQYF.